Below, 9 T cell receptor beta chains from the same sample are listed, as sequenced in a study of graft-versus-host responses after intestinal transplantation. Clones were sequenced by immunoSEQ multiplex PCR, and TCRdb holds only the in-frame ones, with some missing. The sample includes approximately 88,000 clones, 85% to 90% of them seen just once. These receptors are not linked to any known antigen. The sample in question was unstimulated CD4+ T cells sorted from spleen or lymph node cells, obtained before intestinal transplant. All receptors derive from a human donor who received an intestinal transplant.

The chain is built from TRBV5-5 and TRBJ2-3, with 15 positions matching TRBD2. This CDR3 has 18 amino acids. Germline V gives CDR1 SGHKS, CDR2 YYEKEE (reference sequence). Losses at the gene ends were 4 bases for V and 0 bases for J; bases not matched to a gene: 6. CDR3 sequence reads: CASSRTSGGETSTDTQYF. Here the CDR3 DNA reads TGTGCCAGCAGCCGGACTAGCGGGGGGGAAACTAGCACAGATACGCAGTATTTT.

Here the CDR3 DNA reads TGCGCCAGCGCAGGGGGTGAGGGCCTCCTCTATAATTCACCCCTCCACTTT. Translating gives CASAGGEGLLYNSPLHF. This chain joins TRBV5-1 and TRBJ1-6, with TRBD1 matching over 7 bases. The CDR3 loop spans 17 amino acids. With V trimmed by 7 bases and J by 3 bases, 13 bases remained unmatched. Germline CDR1 reads SGHRS; CDR2 reads YFSETQ.

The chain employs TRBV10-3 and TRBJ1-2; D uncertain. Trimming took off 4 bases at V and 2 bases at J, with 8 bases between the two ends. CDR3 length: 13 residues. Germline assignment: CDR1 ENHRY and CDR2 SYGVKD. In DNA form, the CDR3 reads TGTGCCATCAGTGGGCCAGGCAACTATGGCTACACCTTC. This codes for CAISGPGNYGYTF.

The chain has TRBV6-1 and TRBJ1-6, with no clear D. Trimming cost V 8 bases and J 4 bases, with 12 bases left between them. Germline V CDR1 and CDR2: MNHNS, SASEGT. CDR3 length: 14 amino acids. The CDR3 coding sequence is TGTGCCAGCGGTCCACTGAGATATAATTCACCCCTCCACTTT. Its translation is CASGPLRYNSPLHF.

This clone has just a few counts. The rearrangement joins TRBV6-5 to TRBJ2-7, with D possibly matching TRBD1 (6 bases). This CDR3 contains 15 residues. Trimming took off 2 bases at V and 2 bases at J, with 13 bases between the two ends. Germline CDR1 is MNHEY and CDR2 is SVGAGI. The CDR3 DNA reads TGTGCCAGCAGTTACAGGGGGTCAGGGACCTACGAGCAGTACTTC. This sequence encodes CASSYRGSGTYEQYF.

The CDR3 protein is CASSGSGSNYNEQFF. The CDR3 DNA is TGCGCCAGCAGTGGTAGCGGGTCCAACTACAATGAGCAGTTCTTC. J is TRBJ2-1 and V is TRBV10-2; the match to TRBD2 covers 7 bases. Germline CDR1 reads WSHSY; CDR2 reads SAAADI. The length of the CDR3 is 15 residues. V shed 4 bases and J 3 bases; nucleotides not matched to a gene: 6.

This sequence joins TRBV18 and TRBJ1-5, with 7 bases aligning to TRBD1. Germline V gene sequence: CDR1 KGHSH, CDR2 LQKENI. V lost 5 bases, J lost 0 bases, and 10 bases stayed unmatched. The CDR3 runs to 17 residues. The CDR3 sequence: CASSRTGVDYSNQPQHF. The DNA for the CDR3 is TGTGCCAGCTCAAGAACAGGGGTGGATTATAGCAATCAGCCCCAGCATTTT.

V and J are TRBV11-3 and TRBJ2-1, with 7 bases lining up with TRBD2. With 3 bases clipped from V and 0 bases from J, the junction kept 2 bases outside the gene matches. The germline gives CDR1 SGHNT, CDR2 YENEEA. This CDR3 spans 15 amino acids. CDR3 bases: TGTGCCAGCAGCTTGGGGGGGAGCTCCTACAATGAGCAGTTCTTC. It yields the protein CASSLGGSSYNEQFF.

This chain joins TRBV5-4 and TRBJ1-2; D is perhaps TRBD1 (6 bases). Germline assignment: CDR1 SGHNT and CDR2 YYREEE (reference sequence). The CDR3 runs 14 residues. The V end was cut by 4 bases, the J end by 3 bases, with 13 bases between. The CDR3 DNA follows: TGTGCCAGCAGCCTAGGGGGGGGAGACTATGGCTACACCTTC. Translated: CASSLGGGDYGYTF.